The 21 T cell receptor beta chains given below trace back to one sample, sequenced in a study of blood T cell repertoires in COVID-19. Only in-frame clones appear in the TCRdb table, and some are missing; sequencing was by immunoSEQ multiplex PCR. The table lists hundreds of thousands of clones, about 80% of them singletons, with approximately 3.2% in the top ten. Sequenced sample: peripheral blood. Source of these receptors: a woman aged 80 or older with acute or convalescent COVID-19.

This clone showed up many times. The chain couples TRBV11-2 to TRBJ2-2, with TRBD1 matching 7 bases. The CDR3 consists of 15 residues. Germline values: CDR1 SGHAT, CDR2 FQNNGV. V trimming: 5 bases; J trimming: 6 bases; junction bases outside the gene matches: 9. The CDR3 protein is CASSPRQGFPGELFF. CDR3 sequence (DNA): TGTGCCAGCAGCCCTCGACAGGGTTTTCCCGGGGAGCTGTTTTTT. Together with reference TRBV11-2 and TRBJ2-2, the CDR3 gives the full variable domain: EAGVAQSPRYKIIEKRQSVAFWCNPISGHATLYWYQQILGQGPKLLIQFQNNGVVDDSQLPKDRFSAERLKGVDSTLKIQPAKLEDSAVYLCASSPRQGFPGELFFGEGSRLTVL.

The rearrangement uses TRBV6-5 and TRBJ1-1, with 7 bases fitting TRBD1. The junction had 6 bases not matched to a gene; V was cut back by 10 bases and J by 1 base. CDR3 length: 13 amino acids. Germline V gene lookup returns CDR1 MNHEY and CDR2 SVGAGI. The CDR3 coding sequence is TGTGCCACCCCGGACAGGAAGAACACTGAAGCTTTCTTT. Protein product: CATPDRKNTEAFF.

In DNA, the CDR3 is TGTGCCACCAGCAGAGAACGGGGGGCAGGTTCACCCCTCCACTTT. It codes for CATSRERGAGSPLHF. The chain carries TRBV15 and TRBJ1-6; TRBD1 is a possible D gene (6 bases). CDR1 LNHNV and CDR2 YYDKDF come from the germline V gene (reference sequence). The CDR3 loop spans 15 amino acids. V lost 0 bases, J lost 9 bases, and 12 bases lay in between.

The J gene is TRBJ1-6, the V gene TRBV12-3 or TRBV12-4, with D tentatively TRBD1 (5 bases). The CDR3 spans 13 residues. V was pared by 3 bases and J by 6 bases, with 6 bases between. The CDR3 coding sequence is TGTGCCAGCAGTTTTAGGGGTAATTCACCCCTCCACTTT. This gives the protein CASSFRGNSPLHF.

The CDR3 nucleotides read TGCGCCAGCAGCCAAGATCAGGGCGGTTCACCCCTCCACTTT. It translates to CASSQDQGGSPLHF. The rearrangement links TRBV4-1 to TRBJ1-6, with D tentatively TRBD1 (5 bases). CDR3 length equals 14 residues. The germline CDR1 and CDR2 sequences are MGHRA and YSYEKL. V shed 0 bases and J shed 9 bases, with 9 bases lying between them.

Only a few counts were recorded for this clone. J is TRBJ1-2 and V is TRBV7-2; the D gene is possibly TRBD1 (5 bases). The germline V and J ends were trimmed by 5 bases and 2 bases, with 15 bases remaining between them. CDR3 length: 15 residues. CDR1 and CDR2 (germline): SGHTA, FQGNSA. The CDR3 DNA is TGTGCCAGCAGCCCCGAGGTAGGGGTGAACTATGGCTACACCTTC. It is translated as CASSPEVGVNYGYTF.

This clone was counted between two and nine times. The chain joins TRBV5-4 to TRBJ1-2; 11 bases fit TRBD1. Losses at the gene ends were 0 bases for V and 4 bases for J; bases not matched to a gene: 2. Germline assignment: CDR1 SGHNT and CDR2 YYREEE (reference sequence). The CDR3 runs to 15 residues. The CDR3: CASSLGGQGAYGYTF. The CDR3 DNA follows: TGTGCCAGCAGCTTGGGAGGACAGGGGGCCTATGGCTACACCTTC.

Concerning this clone: A junction end diverges from the germline sequence, so it may reflect a read error. The V gene is TRBV5-1, the J gene TRBJ2-5; D remains ambiguous. Germline CDR1 SGHRS, CDR2 YFSETQ. The CDR3 is 13 amino acids. This CDR3 reads CASGLQPQETQYF. For the CDR3, the DNA is TGCGCCAGCGGCTTACAGCCCCAAGAGACCCAGTACTTC.

This clone was observed once. CDR3 in amino acids: CASSFRTGLVGNEQFF. Written as DNA, the CDR3 is TGTGCCAGCAGTTTTCGGACAGGCCTGGTGGGGAATGAGCAGTTCTTC. The chain uses TRBV27 and TRBJ2-1; 7 bases agree with TRBD1. Germline-derived CDR1 and CDR2 are MNHEY and SMNVEV (reference sequence). V was pared by 3 bases and J by 7 bases, with 12 bases of the junction left unmatched. This CDR3 has 16 amino acids.

The chain couples TRBV3-1 (or the pseudogene TRBV3-2) to TRBJ1-6, with a weak D call TRBD1 (5 bases). V gave up 1 base and J gave up 10 bases, with 8 bases separating them. This CDR3 spans 13 amino acids. The V gene's germline CDR1 is LGHDT and CDR2 YNNKEL (reference sequence). The CDR3 region has the DNA TGTGCCAGCAGCCAAGGGCAGGGCTCACCCCTCCACTTT. It encodes CASSQGQGSPLHF.

The count of this clone is one. The V and J genes are TRBV5-1 and TRBJ2-7, with 9 bases matching TRBD2. The CDR3 is 16 amino acids. From germline, CDR1 is SGHRS and CDR2 YFSETQ. J gave up 1 base and V 2 bases, and 7 bases lay outside the gene matches. CDR3 bases: TGCGCCAGCAGCTTCTTAAGCGGGAGGACTTCCTACGAGCAGTACTTC. Protein: CASSFLSGRTSYEQYF.

The chain couples TRBV30 to TRBJ2-7; possible D gene TRBD1, 6 bases. Trimming stripped 3 bases from V and 2 bases from J, with 11 bases between. The CDR3 length is 13 residues. Germline V gene data show CDR1 as GTSNPN and CDR2 as SVGIG (reference sequence). The CDR3 sequence: CAWSYRVTYEQYF. As DNA, the CDR3 is TGTGCCTGGAGCTACAGGGTGACCTACGAGCAGTACTTC.

V usage is TRBV20-1 and J usage is TRBJ1-1; no firm D call. The CDR3 totals 10 residues. The ends were cut back, 6 bases at V and 5 bases at J, with 7 bases in the middle. The germline V gene encodes CDR1 DFQATT and CDR2 SNEGSKA (reference sequence). CDR3 protein: CSARGTEAFF. Written as DNA, the CDR3 is TGCAGTGCCCGAGGAACTGAAGCTTTCTTT.

This clone appeared once. The CDR3 reads CASSPLLSDRGLFGYTF. The CDR3 DNA follows: TGTGCCAGCTCACCTCTCCTCTCTGACAGGGGGCTTTTTGGCTACACCTTC. The chain links TRBV18 to TRBJ1-2; 10 bases agree with TRBD1. The germline gives CDR1 KGHSH, CDR2 LQKENI. The ends lost 3 bases at V and 7 bases at J; junction bases unmatched: 14. The CDR3 is 17 residues long.

This clone has only one observation. The rearrangement uses TRBV19 and TRBJ1-5; D unresolved. CDR1 is LNHDA, CDR2 SQIVND, per germline (reference sequence). V gave up 6 bases and J gave up 4 bases, with 19 bases separating them. The CDR3 runs to 16 residues. The CDR3 protein is CASSPYSGQLNQPQHF. Written as DNA, the CDR3 is TGTGCCAGTAGCCCATATAGCGGCCAGCTAAATCAGCCCCAGCATTTT.

This rearrangement joins TRBV19 to TRBJ2-1, with D possibly matching TRBD2 (5 bases). The germline gives CDR1 LNHDA, CDR2 SQIVND (reference sequence). Trimming removed 7 bases at V and 9 bases at J, with 19 bases between. CDR3 length: 14 residues. For the CDR3, the DNA is TGTGCCAGTACCTTATCCGTGACTATAGGTGAGCAGTTCTTC. The encoded protein is CASTLSVTIGEQFF.

The gene calls are TRBV4-1 and TRBJ1-1, with 8 bases that match TRBD1. The CDR3 totals 15 residues. Germline V CDR1 and CDR2: MGHRA, YSYEKL. J gave up 5 bases and V 4 bases, and 9 bases lay outside the gene matches. The CDR3 here is CASSRIGQGWTEAFF. DNA for the CDR3: TGCGCCAGCAGCCGGATTGGACAGGGTTGGACTGAAGCTTTCTTT.

The CDR3 DNA is TGCGCCAGCAGCCCAACTGGACTAGAAACAGAAGAGCAGTACTTC. This gives the protein CASSPTGLETEEQYF. This chain joins TRBV5-1 and TRBJ2-7; 7 nucleotides align to TRBD2. Trimming at V came to 4 bases and at J to 7 bases, leaving 14 bases not matched to a gene. The CDR3 runs to 15 residues. CDR1 is SGHRS and CDR2 is YFSETQ in the germline V gene. The variable domain in full, with the rest retrieved from reference TRBV5-1 and TRBJ2-7, is KAGVTQTPRYLIKTRGQQVTLSCSPISGHRSVSWYQQTPGQGLQFLFEYFSETQRNKGNFPGRFSGRQFSNSRSEMNVSTLELGDSALYLCASSPTGLETEEQYFGPGTRLTVT.

This rearrangement joins TRBV19 to TRBJ1-5; 10 bases agree with TRBD1. Losses at the gene ends were 8 bases for V and 4 bases for J; bases not matched to a gene: 5. The CDR3 is 14 residues long. Germline-derived CDR1 and CDR2 are LNHDA and SQIVND (reference sequence). CDR3 region: CASRQGARNQPQHF. DNA for the CDR3: TGTGCCAGTCGACAGGGGGCGCGAAATCAGCCCCAGCATTTT.

The chain has TRBV3-1 (or the pseudogene TRBV3-2) and TRBJ2-5, with 7 bases that match TRBD2. Trimming at V came to 2 bases and at J to 0 bases, leaving 6 bases not matched to a gene. The germline V gene encodes CDR1 LGHDT and CDR2 YNNKEL (reference sequence). The CDR3 contains 16 residues. The CDR3 DNA reads TGTGCCAGCAGCCAACGGGGAGCGGGGAACCAAGAGACCCAGTACTTC. It translates to CASSQRGAGNQETQYF.

This clone was seen a handful of times. This chain links TRBV7-8 with TRBJ2-1, with 8 bases fitting TRBD1. Per the germline V gene, CDR1 is SGHVS and CDR2 is FQNEAQ. J was trimmed by 5 bases and V by 4 bases; bases with no gene match: 7. The CDR3 loop spans 15 amino acids. Here the CDR3 DNA reads TGTGCCAGCAGCTCTGACAGGGGAAACCACAATGAGCAGTTCTTC. As protein: CASSSDRGNHNEQFF.